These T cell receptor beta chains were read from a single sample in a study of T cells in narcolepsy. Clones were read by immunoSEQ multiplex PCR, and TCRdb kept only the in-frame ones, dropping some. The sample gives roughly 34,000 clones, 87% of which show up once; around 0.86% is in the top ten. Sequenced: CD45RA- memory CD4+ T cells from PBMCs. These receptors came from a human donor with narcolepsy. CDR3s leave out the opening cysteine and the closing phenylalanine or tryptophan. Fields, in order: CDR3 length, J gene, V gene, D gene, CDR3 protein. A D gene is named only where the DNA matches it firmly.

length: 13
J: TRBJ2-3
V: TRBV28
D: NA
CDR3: ASSPPAGGTDTQY

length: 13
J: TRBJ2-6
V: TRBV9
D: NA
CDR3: ASSVGGAGANVLT

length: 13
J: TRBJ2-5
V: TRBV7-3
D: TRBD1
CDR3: ASSLTRDSQETQY

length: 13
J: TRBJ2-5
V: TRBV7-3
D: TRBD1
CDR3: ASSLGDSSRETQY

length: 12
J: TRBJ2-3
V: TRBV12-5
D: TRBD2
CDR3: ASGTSGGGDTQY

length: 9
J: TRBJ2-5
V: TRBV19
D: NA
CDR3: ASTDQETQY

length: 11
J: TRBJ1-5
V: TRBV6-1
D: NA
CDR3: ASSEGLGGPQH

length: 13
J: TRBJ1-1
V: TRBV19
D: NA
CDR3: ASSVTGGGNTEAF

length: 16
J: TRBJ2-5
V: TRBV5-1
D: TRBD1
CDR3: ASSLAGARTGGFETQY

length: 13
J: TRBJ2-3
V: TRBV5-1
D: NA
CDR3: ASSGWTSSTDTQY

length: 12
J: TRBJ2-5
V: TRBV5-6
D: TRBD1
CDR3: ASSSTGGIETQY

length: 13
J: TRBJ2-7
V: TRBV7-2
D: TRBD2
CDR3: ASSLKASGSREQY

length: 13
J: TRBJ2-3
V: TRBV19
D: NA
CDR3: ASSSPRAGGDTQY

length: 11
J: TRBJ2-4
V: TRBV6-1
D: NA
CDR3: ASSEGQANIQY

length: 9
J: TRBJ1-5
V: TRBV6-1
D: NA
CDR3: ASRGNQPQH

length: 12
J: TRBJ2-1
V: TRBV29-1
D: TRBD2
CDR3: SDPRTSRVNGQF

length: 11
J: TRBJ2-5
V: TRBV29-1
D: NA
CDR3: SSVPDSSGTQY

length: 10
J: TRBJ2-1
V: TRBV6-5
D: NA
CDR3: ASSRSDNEQF

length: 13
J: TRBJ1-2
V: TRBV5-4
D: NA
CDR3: ASSLGERGAHGYT

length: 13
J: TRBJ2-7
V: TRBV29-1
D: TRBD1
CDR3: SVEQGQGILSEQY

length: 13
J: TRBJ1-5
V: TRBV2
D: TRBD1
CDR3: ASSERQGLRQPQH

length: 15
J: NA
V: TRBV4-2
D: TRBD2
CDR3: ASSQDRLAGAFYEQY

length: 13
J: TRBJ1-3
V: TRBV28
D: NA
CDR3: ASTTGRGTGNTIY

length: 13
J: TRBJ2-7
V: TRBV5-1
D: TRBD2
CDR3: ASSPQLAGAYEQY